This TCR beta chain stems from a study of OX40 agonist ivuxolimab in advanced cancers. Study conclusions and caveats: CD4+ and CD8+ blood T cells expanded clonally by week 6 at 0.1 to 3.0 mg/kg. Clonal expansion among partial responders at 0.1-3.0 mg/kg ranked near the lowest.

Trimming cost V 1 base and J 6 bases, with 28 bases left between them. Germline V lookup: CDR1 KGHSH, CDR2 LQKENI. This CDR3 is 19 amino acids long. On this clone itself: The antigen is not known.

Method: immunoSEQ multiplex PCR; TCRdb's copy keeps in-frame clones and lacks some. The table shows fewer than 85,000 clones, with roughly 90% occurring only once. The clonotype originates from an adult with an advanced solid tumor such as melanoma, head and neck, liver or kidney cancer. The source was CD4+ or CD8+ T cells sorted from blood, collected in a trial of the OX40 agonist ivuxolimab. This rearrangement joins TRBV18 to TRBJ2-7; tentatively, D is TRBD1 or TRBD2 (7 bases each). The CDR3 DNA reads TGTGCCAGCTCACCACTGGCAGGGGGTCTCGGCGGGAGAGATGGCGAGCAGTACTTC. This translates into CASSPLAGGLGGRDGEQYF.